Reported below is one TCR beta chain. The V gene's germline CDR1 is KGHSH and CDR2 LQKENI. Deletions cut 1 base from V and 8 bases from J, with 11 bases between. The CDR3 is 13 amino acids. The data were obtained in a study of siplizumab effects on memory and regulatory T cells. TCRdb keeps only in-frame clones here, not all; method: immunoSEQ multiplex PCR. In the table there are about 85,000 clones, just under 95% of which are singletons. The J gene is TRBJ1-1, the V gene TRBV18; no clear D. Specimen: CD8+ T cells sorted from blood. This receptor was obtained from a human donor in good health. CDR3 region: CASSPRAKEEAFF. CDR3 nucleotide sequence: TGTGCCAGCTCACCACGGGCGAAGGAAGAAGCTTTCTTT. Using reference TRBV18 and TRBJ1-1 for the parts outside the CDR3, the full variable domain is NAGVMQNPRHLVRRRGQEARLRCSPMKGHSHVYWYRQLPEEGLKFMVYLQKENIIDESGMPKERFSAEFPKEGPSILRIQQVVRGDSAAYFCASSPRAKEEAFFGQGTRLTVV.